This TCR beta chain originates from a study of PD-L1 blockade in urothelial cancer. Looking at the study overall: At 6 weeks and at 3 weeks (second dose) after treatment start, blood was analyzed.

The CDR3 contains 16 residues. Germline V lookup: CDR1 ENHRY, CDR2 SYGVKD. Between the trimmed V and J ends, which lost 0 bases and 7 bases, there was a span of 16 bases. Some clones are missing from TCRdb's copy, which holds only in-frame ones; the method was immunoSEQ multiplex PCR. The table shows approximately 47,000 clones, with 80% to 90% occurring only once. Time point in this sample: peripheral blood 6 weeks after treatment start. The sequenced sample was PBMCs, obtained around atezolizumab (anti-PD-L1) treatment. The source is a man between 70 and 80 years old with urothelial cancer. V and J are TRBV10-3 and TRBJ2-1, with D maybe TRBD1 (6 bases). CDR3 bases: TGTGCCATCAGTGAGTCGAAAGGGGGAACGGGGAATGAGCAGTTCTTC. It is translated as CAISESKGGTGNEQFF.